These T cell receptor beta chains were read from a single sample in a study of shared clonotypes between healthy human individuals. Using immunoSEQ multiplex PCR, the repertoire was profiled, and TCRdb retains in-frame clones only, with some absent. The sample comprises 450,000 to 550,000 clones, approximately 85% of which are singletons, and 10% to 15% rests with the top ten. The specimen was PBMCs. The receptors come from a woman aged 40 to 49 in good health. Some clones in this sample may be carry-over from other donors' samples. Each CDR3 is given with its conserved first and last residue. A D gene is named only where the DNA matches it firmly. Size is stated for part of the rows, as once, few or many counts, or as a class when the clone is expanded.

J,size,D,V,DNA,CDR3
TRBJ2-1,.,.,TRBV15,TGTGCCACCAGCGGGAGAGGTTCCTACAATGAGCAGTTCTTC,CATSGRGSYNEQFF
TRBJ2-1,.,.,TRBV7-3,TGTGCCAGCAGCTTAACGGAGCGGAGGGCCCCCTACAATGAGCAGTTCTTC,CASSLTERRAPYNEQFF
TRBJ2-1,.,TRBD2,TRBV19,TGTGCCAGTAGTATATTAGTGGGACTAGCGGGAGCGAGGTCCTACAATGAGCAGTTCTTC,CASSILVGLAGARSYNEQFF
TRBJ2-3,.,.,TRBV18,TGTGCCAGCTCACCCGGACTCGGAGGAGATACGCAGTATTTT,CASSPGLGGDTQYF
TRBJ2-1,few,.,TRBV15,TGTGCCACCAGCACGGGACGTCGCTCCTACAATGAGCAGTTCTTC,CATSTGRRSYNEQFF
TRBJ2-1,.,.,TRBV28,TGTGCCAGCAATATGAACCAGGGGGGTTACTCCTACAATGAGCAGTTCTTC,CASNMNQGGYSYNEQFF
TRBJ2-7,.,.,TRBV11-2,TGTGCCAGCAGCTTAGGGACCGAGTACGAGCAGTACTTC,CASSLGTEYEQYF
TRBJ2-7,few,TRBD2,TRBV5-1,TGCGCCAGCAGCTTGGCCGGGACTAACGCCTACGAGCAGTACTTC,CASSLAGTNAYEQYF
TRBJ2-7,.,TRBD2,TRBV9,TGTGCCAGCAGCGTAGGATCAACTAGCGGGAGAAATTATCTAAGCTACGAGCAGTACTTC,CASSVGSTSGRNYLSYEQYF
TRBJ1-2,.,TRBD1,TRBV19,TGTGCCAGTAGGAGGGACAGGGCGTATGGCTACACCTTC,CASRRDRAYGYTF
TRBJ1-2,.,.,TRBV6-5,TGTGCCAGCAGTGAAGGGAGGGGGAGAGGAGGCTACACCTTC,CASSEGRGRGGYTF
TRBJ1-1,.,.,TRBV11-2,TGTGCCAGCAGCTTAGGGGCAGGGGCGAACACTGAAGCTTTCTTT,CASSLGAGANTEAFF
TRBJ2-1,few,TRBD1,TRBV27,TGTGCCAGCAGTCGGACAGGGATAGGCAATGAGCAGTTCTTC,CASSRTGIGNEQFF
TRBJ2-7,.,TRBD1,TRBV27,TGTGCCAGCAGTGCGGGGACAGGGGGTGGCTACGAGCAGTACTTC,CASSAGTGGGYEQYF
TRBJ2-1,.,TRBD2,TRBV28,TGTGCCAGCAGTTCTCCGGGACTAGCGGGGGTCAATGAGCAGTTCTTC,CASSSPGLAGVNEQFF
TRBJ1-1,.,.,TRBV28,TGTGCCAGCAGTTCACGCTCACGAGGAGGAACTGAAGCTTTCTTT,CASSSRSRGGTEAFF
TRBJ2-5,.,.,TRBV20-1,TGCAGTGCTCAGTACCAAGAGACCCAGTACTTC,CSAQYQETQYF
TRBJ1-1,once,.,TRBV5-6,TGTGCCAGCAGCTTGCAGGGCGGGTACACTGAAGCTTTCTTT,CASSLQGGYTEAFF
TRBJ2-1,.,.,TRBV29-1,TGCAGCGTTAAAGGTCCGAATTACAATGAGCAGTTCTTC,CSVKGPNYNEQFF
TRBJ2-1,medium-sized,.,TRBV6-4,TGTGCCAGCAGTGACCGGGACAACAATGAGCAGTTCTTC,CASSDRDNNEQFF
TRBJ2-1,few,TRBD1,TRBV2,TGTGCCAGCGCGGACAGGGTCTCTTGGAATGAGCAGTTCTTC,CASADRVSWNEQFF
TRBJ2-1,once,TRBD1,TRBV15,TGTGCCACCAGCAGAGGGACAGGGTCCAACAATGAGCAGTTCTTC,CATSRGTGSNNEQFF
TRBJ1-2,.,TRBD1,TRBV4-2,TGTGCCAGCAGCCAGTTAGACAGGGACATCGACTATGGCTACACCTTC,CASSQLDRDIDYGYTF
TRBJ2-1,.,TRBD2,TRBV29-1,TGCAGCCACTACGGGACTATCTACAATGAGCAGTTCTTC,CSHYGTIYNEQFF
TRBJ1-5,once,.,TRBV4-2,TGTGCCAGCAGCCAAGATTCGGGGAATAGCAATCAGCCCCAGCATTTT,CASSQDSGNSNQPQHF
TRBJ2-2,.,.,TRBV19,TGTGCCAGTAGGACGGGGCTCGCGAACACCGGGGAGCTGTTTTTT,CASRTGLANTGELFF
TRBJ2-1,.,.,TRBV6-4,TGTGCCAGCAGTGACTCGAGAAGGAGCTCCTACAATGAGCAGTTCTTC,CASSDSRRSSYNEQFF
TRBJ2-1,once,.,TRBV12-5,TGTGCTAGTGGTTGCACCGGACTTAGCTCCTACAATGAGCAGTTCTTC,CASGCTGLSSYNEQFF
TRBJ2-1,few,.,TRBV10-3,TGTGCAAATGGCCGGCGGAATGAGCAGTTCTTC,CANGRRNEQFF
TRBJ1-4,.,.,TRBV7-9,TGTGCCAGCAGCTTAGTGGCCGAAAAACTGTTTTTT,CASSLVAEKLFF
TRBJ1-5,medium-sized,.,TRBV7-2,TGTGCCAGCAGCTTAGTCTTGGGGGGGAATAACCAGCCCCAGCATTTT,CASSLVLGGNNQPQHF
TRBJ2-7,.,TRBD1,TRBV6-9,TGTGCCAGTGCTCCGGGACAGGGTCCCTACGAGCAGTACTTC,CASAPGQGPYEQYF
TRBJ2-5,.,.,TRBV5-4,TGTGCCAGCAGCTGGCCGGGAGAACAAGAGACCCGGTACTTC,CASSWPGEQETRYF
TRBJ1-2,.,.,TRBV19,TGTGCCAGTAGTATATCCTACTTTCAGCTCTCGCCTAACTATGGCTACACCTTC,CASSISYFQLSPNYGYTF
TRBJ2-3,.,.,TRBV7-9,TGTGCCAGCAGAGATTGGGCCACAGATACGCAGTATTTT,CASRDWATDTQYF
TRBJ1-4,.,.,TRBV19,TGTGCCACGACCCCCTACGGGGGAACTAATGAAAAACTGTTTTTT,CATTPYGGTNEKLFF
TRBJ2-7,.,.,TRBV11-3,TGTGCCAGCAGCTTAAGCAGCGAAGGCTGGCAGTACTTC,CASSLSSEGWQYF